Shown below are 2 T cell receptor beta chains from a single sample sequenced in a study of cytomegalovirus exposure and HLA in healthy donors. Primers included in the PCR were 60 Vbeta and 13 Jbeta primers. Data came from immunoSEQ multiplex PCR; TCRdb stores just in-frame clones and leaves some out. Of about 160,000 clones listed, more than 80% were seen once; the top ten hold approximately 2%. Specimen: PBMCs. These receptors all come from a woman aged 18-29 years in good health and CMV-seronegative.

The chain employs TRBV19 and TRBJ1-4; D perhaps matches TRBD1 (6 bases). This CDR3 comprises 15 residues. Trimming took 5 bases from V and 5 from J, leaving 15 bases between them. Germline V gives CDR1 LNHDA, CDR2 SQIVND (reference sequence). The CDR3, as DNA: TGTGCCAGTAGTTTGAGGACAGATCTAAATGAAAAACTGTTTTTT. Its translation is CASSLRTDLNEKLFF.

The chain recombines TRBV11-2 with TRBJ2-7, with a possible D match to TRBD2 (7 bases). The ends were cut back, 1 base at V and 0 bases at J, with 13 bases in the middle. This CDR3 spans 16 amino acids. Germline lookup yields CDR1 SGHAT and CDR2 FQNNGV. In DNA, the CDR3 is TGTGCCAGCAGCTTAGTCGTGGGGGGGCCCTCCTACGAGCAGTACTTC. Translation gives CASSLVVGGPSYEQYF.